In its sample, the clone carrying this T cell receptor beta chain was seen a few times. Its target is not known. This specimen belongs to a study of beta chain features in type 1 diabetes. About the study: Taken together, all samples contributed some 100 million examined sorted cells.

V gave up 5 bases and J gave up 2 bases, with 11 bases separating them. There are 14 residues in the CDR3. Germline values: CDR1 SGHNT, CDR2 YYREEE (reference sequence). Whole-study results and caveats: Shorter TCRB CDR3s, moderately but significantly so, marked every one of the four CD4+ subsets in Type 1 diabetes patients.

Expressed TCRB transcripts were sequenced because the isolated RNA had all been reverse transcribed beforehand. Naive, central memory and regulatory T cell samples yielded about 4 million reads on average. Sequencing was performed with immunoSEQ multiplex PCR; in TCRdb, only in-frame clones are kept and a portion is missing. The sample has approximately 600,000 clones; 9.5% to 15% are singletons. The V call is TRBV5-4, the J call TRBJ2-1; perhaps TRBD1 as D (5 bases). The sample consisted of naive CD4+ T cells from blood. The receptor's source is a man aged 25 to 40 with type 1 diabetes. CDR3 loop: CASRTQGPYNEQFF. The CDR3 bases are TGTGCCAGCAGAACCCAGGGCCCCTACAATGAGCAGTTCTTC.